This T cell receptor (beta chain) is drawn from a study of cytomegalovirus exposure and HLA in healthy donors. General study points: A subsequent analysis found that TCR clusters from the first cohort also tended to co-occur in the 90 to 150 validation repertoires, with 90% to 95% of cluster scores above 0.

A remark on this clone: What it binds is not known.

Here immunoSEQ multiplex PCR was the method, and the copy in TCRdb shows in-frame clones only, minus some. Found here are some 150,000 clones, just over 85% of them singletons; the top ten hold around 8%. Trimming took off 0 bases at V and 3 bases at J, with 11 bases between the two ends. From germline, CDR1 is MNHNY and CDR2 SVGAGI (reference sequence). The CDR3 contains 15 residues. What was sequenced was PBMCs. The TCR comes from a woman between 18 and 30 years old in good health and CMV-seropositive. The chain has TRBV6-6 and TRBJ1-2; D unresolved. CDR3 coding DNA: TGTGCCAGCAGTTACTCCGGGATGGGGTACTATGGCTACACCTTC. This codes for CASSYSGMGYYGYTF.